The clone carrying this TCR beta chain was seen at least ten times. Its specificity is unknown. Each donor (without exception) was a healthy Caucasian. TCRdb re-called the 5' RACE reads through MiXCR, storing one row per CDR3 protein. The data contain some 560,000 distinct CDR3 sequences, roughly 9.9% of them singletons. The data stem from a study of identical twins. Study outcomes and limitations: Modelling underestimated the level of out-of-frame TCR alpha sharing observed in monozygotic twins.

CDR3 length: 13 amino acids. Trimming took off 6 bases at V and 1 base at J, with 9 bases between the two ends. Another study also made use of these data, one on yellow fever vaccine responses in identical twins.

Input material: PBMCs. This sequence was found in a young woman in good health. J is TRBJ1-1 and V is TRBV12-3 or TRBV12-4; D remains ambiguous. The CDR3 DNA reads TGTGCCAGCAGCACGGGTGGGAACACTGAAGCTTTCTTT. It is translated as CASSTGGNTEAFF.